Listed below are T cell receptor beta chains from one sample, sequenced in a study of blood T cell repertoires in COVID-19. Profiling relied on immunoSEQ multiplex PCR, and the TCRdb table lists in-frame clones only, not all of them. Among 55,000 to 70,000 clones listed, about nine tenths were seen once. The sequenced sample consisted of peripheral blood. The receptors were gathered from a woman aged 70 to 79 with active COVID-19. Each CDR3 is given with its conserved first and last residue.

>TRBJ2-1|TRBV28
CASSLGDREGNEQFF
>TRBJ1-4|TRBV19
CATTRDRESEKLFF
>TRBJ1-2|TRBV6-5
CASTYAGTGVNGYTF
>TRBJ2-7|TRBV28
CASSLRQGSGEQYF
>TRBJ2-3|TRBV30
CATSGSADTQYF
>TRBJ2-7|TRBV18
CASSPSHFAGGEQYF
>TRBJ2-1|TRBV7-2
CASSPRDSIYNEQFF
>TRBJ2-7|TRBV5-1
CASSPGQGAYEQYF
>TRBJ1-2|TRBV24-1
CATSDPGQGGDYGYTF
>TRBJ2-5|TRBV6-4
CASSDDSNFSGRAAQETQYF
>TRBJ2-5|TRBV6-5
CASSYSSGAQYF
>TRBJ2-6|TRBV5-1
CASSLGTAGANVLTF
>TRBJ1-2|TRBV19
CASSISGNYGYTF
>TRBJ1-2|TRBV29-1
CSVEALQGPGGYTF
>TRBJ1-3|TRBV7-2
CASSLPSGNTIYF
>TRBJ1-2|TRBV7-9
CASSLARADRDFFSYGYTF
>TRBJ1-1|TRBV27
CASRRDRLTMNTEAFF
>TRBJ2-5|TRBV18
CASSQGQAEETQYF
>TRBJ1-4|TRBV27
CASSTDSNEKLFF
>TRBJ1-2|TRBV2
CASSEIGGTKGYTF
>TRBJ1-5|TRBV12-3/TRBV12-4
CASSLVAGQPQHF
>TRBJ1-6|TRBV11-3
CASSLDTYWSAGYSPLHF
>TRBJ2-7|TRBV28
CATVPGAAIYEQYF
>TRBJ1-2|TRBV19
CASSMTGRDNYGYTF
>TRBJ2-1|TRBV6-5
CASSQTGGRANEQFF
>TRBJ1-3|TRBV27
CASSFPRSGNTIYF
>TRBJ2-1|TRBV7-9
CASSPKGGGRGYNEQFF
>TRBJ1-4|TRBV5-1
CASSGQGDRGEKLFF
>TRBJ1-1|TRBV29-1
CSVASPSTSLGGEAFF
>TRBJ1-5|TRBV19
CASSLGGLSNQPQHF
>TRBJ2-7|TRBV5-1
CASKLAGGPYEQYF
>TRBJ1-6|TRBV16
CASSQSGTGESPLHF
>TRBJ2-7|TRBV28
CASAGTSGSYEQYF
>TRBJ1-1|TRBV24-1
CATSATTGGNTEAFF
>TRBJ1-2|TRBV27
CASSLKAWGTGNGKDYGYTF
>TRBJ2-4|TRBV5-1
CASSFAPGGFKNIQYF